These T cell receptor beta chains were read from a single sample in a study of identical twins. MiXCR, applied by TCRdb to the 5' RACE reads, yields one record per CDR3 protein. The table has approximately 590,000 distinct CDR3 sequences, nearly 10% seen once. These data were likewise used in another study, on yellow fever vaccine responses in identical twins.

The source material was PBMCs. The receptors originated from a woman under 30 in good health. Each CDR3 is given with its conserved first and last residue. A D gene is named only where the DNA matches it firmly. Clone size, where shown, is once, few, many, or a class for clones that have expanded.

D gene,clone size,V gene,J gene,CDR3 DNA,CDR3 protein
.,few,TRBV20-1,TRBJ2-7,TGCAGTGCTAGCTCTTCATCCCTCATAACTCTCGAGCAGTACTTC,CSASSSSLITLEQYF
.,.,TRBV28,TRBJ1-4,TGTGCCAGCAGTTTATGGCCTGCAACTAATGAAAAACTGTTTTTT,CASSLWPATNEKLFF
.,.,TRBV7-2,TRBJ1-5,TGTGCCAGCAGCTTCCGGACGCCTCATCCGCCCCAGCATTTT,CASSFRTPHPPQHF
.,many,TRBV5-1,TRBJ1-6,TGCGCCAGCAGCCCCGATGGTGATTCACCCCTCCACTTT,CASSPDGDSPLHF
.,few,TRBV6-4,TRBJ2-3,TGTGCCAGCAGTGAAGGGGCTAGCGCAGATACGCAGTATTTT,CASSEGASADTQYF
TRBD2,many,TRBV20-1,TRBJ2-5,TGCAGTGCTAAGACTAGCCCTTCTGTGGAGACCCAGTACTTC,CSAKTSPSVETQYF
.,many,TRBV27,TRBJ1-5,TGTGCCAGCAATCAGCCCCAGCATTTT,CASNQPQHF
.,many,TRBV20-1,TRBJ2-2,TGCAGTGCTAGAAAAGGGGTGACCGGGGAGCTGTTTTTT,CSARKGVTGELFF
TRBD1,few,TRBV6-5,TRBJ1-2,TGTGCCAGCAGTTATCAGACAGGGAGCGGCTACACCTTC,CASSYQTGSGYTF
TRBD1,few,TRBV28,TRBJ2-7,TGTGCCAGCAGTTTACCCGGGACAGGGTCCTCCGAGCAGTACTTC,CASSLPGTGSSEQYF
TRBD2,many,TRBV5-1,TRBJ2-1,TGCGCCAGCAGCCCTCTGACTAGCCGGGATGAGCAGTTCTTC,CASSPLTSRDEQFF
.,once,TRBV6-1,TRBJ2-2,TGTGCCAGCAATGGAAGGGATGGGACACCAACCGGGGAGCTGTTTTTT,CASNGRDGTPTGELFF
.,.,TRBV18,TRBJ2-7,TGTGCCAGCTCACCACCAGACTGGGTTGGGGAGCAGTACTTC,CASSPPDWVGEQYF
.,many,TRBV12-3/TRBV12-4,TRBJ2-7,TGTGCCAGCAGTTTCGCCGACTACGAGCAGTACTTC,CASSFADYEQYF
TRBD1,few,TRBV20-1,TRBJ2-6,TGCAGTGCTAGGCCCGGGACAGGAGGCTCTGGGGCCAACGTCCTGACTTTC,CSARPGTGGSGANVLTF
.,few,TRBV7-9,TRBJ1-2,TGTGCCAGCAGCTTAGTCGACAGAAACTATGGCTACACCTTC,CASSLVDRNYGYTF
TRBD2,few,TRBV7-2,TRBJ2-3,TGTGCCAGCAGCTTAGACGGGGGGGTGAGAGATACGCAGTATTTT,CASSLDGGVRDTQYF
.,.,TRBV30,TRBJ1-1,TGTGCCTGGACATCCCTTTTGGGCGCTGAAGCTTTCTTT,CAWTSLLGAEAFF
.,.,TRBV29-1,TRBJ1-1,TGCAGCGTCGCCCCGGGGACTGAAGCTTTCTTT,CSVAPGTEAFF
TRBD1,.,TRBV18,TRBJ1-1,TGTGCCAGCTCACCAAACCAAGGACAGGGAGGGACTGAAGCTTTCTTT,CASSPNQGQGGTEAFF
TRBD2,.,TRBV5-5,TRBJ2-1,TGTGCCAGCAGCTTGGTTAGCGGGAGTGTATATGAGCAGTTCTTC,CASSLVSGSVYEQFF
.,.,TRBV6-1,TRBJ2-1,TGTGCCAGCACCGATCTCGCTCAGGGGATGGAGCAGTTCTTC,CASTDLAQGMEQFF
TRBD1,.,TRBV20-1,TRBJ2-1,TGCAGTGCTAGGGATCCTACAGGGGTGAGGTACAATGAGCAGTTCTTC,CSARDPTGVRYNEQFF
.,.,TRBV28,TRBJ2-3,TGTGCCAGCAGTTTAGGGGGCAGTTATGGAGATACGCAGTATTTT,CASSLGGSYGDTQYF
.,many,TRBV29-1,TRBJ2-2,TGCAGCGTTGAGGTTGCCAGGACGAACACCGGGGAGCTGTTTTTT,CSVEVARTNTGELFF
.,many,TRBV7-9,TRBJ2-5,TGTGCCAGCAGCTTTAGGGGGGCCCAGTACTTC,CASSFRGAQYF
.,few,TRBV5-1,TRBJ2-7,TGCGCCAGCAGCGGAACAAACAGGGACGAGCAGTACTTC,CASSGTNRDEQYF
TRBD1,many,TRBV2,TRBJ2-2,TGTGCCAGCAGCGCCTCACAGGGGGCAATCACCGGGGAGCTGTTTTTT,CASSASQGAITGELFF
.,.,TRBV20-1,TRBJ2-1,TGCAGTGCAAGACCTATGAGCTCCTACAATGAGCAGTTCTTC,CSARPMSSYNEQFF
TRBD1,many,TRBV10-3,TRBJ1-2,TGTGCCATCAATGAGGGACAGGGGGTTTATGGCTACACCTTC,CAINEGQGVYGYTF
TRBD1,.,TRBV5-6,TRBJ1-6,TGTGCCAGCAGCGCCTGGGACAGGCTTTATTCACCCCTCCACTTT,CASSAWDRLYSPLHF
.,few,TRBV4-1,TRBJ2-7,TGCGCCAGCAGCCCTCGATCGGCCTCCTACGAGCAGTACTTC,CASSPRSASYEQYF
TRBD2,few,TRBV2,TRBJ2-1,TGTGCCAGCAGTGAAGCCCCGGGACTAGCGGACAATGAGCAGTTCTTC,CASSEAPGLADNEQFF
TRBD2,many,TRBV4-1,TRBJ2-7,TGCGCCAGCAGCCAAGATCCGGGGGGAACCTACGAGCAGTACTTC,CASSQDPGGTYEQYF
TRBD1,many,TRBV5-1,TRBJ1-2,TGCGCCAGCAGCACCGGACAGGGGGCAGGGTATGGCTACACCTTC,CASSTGQGAGYGYTF
.,few,TRBV6-5,TRBJ1-2,TGTGCCAGCAGTTACTCGAAAGGATTGGTTGGCTACACCTTC,CASSYSKGLVGYTF
.,many,TRBV28,TRBJ2-2,TGTGCCCCCCGGACCGCAGAGAACACCGGGGAGCTGTTTTTT,CAPRTAENTGELFF
.,few,TRBV6-5,TRBJ1-1,TGTGCCAGCAGGATTCGGGACACTGAAGCTTTCTTT,CASRIRDTEAFF
.,few,TRBV2,TRBJ2-5,TGTGCCAGCAGTGGAGACAGTGCAGAGACCCAGTACTTC,CASSGDSAETQYF
.,many,TRBV5-6,TRBJ2-4,TGTGCCAGCAGCCAACATTCCGGGGGACTAGCCAAAAACATTCAGTACTTC,CASSQHSGGLAKNIQYF
.,many,TRBV28,TRBJ2-1,TGTGCCAGCAACGAAAACGACAATGAGCAGTTCTTC,CASNENDNEQFF
.,few,TRBV7-7,TRBJ2-1,TGTGCTAGCAGCTTAATGGGGGTCGGTGAGCAGTTCTTC,CASSLMGVGEQFF
TRBD1,few,TRBV28,TRBJ1-6,TGTGCCAGCAGTTCCCTGGGACAGTTTAGTTCACCCCTCCACTTT,CASSSLGQFSSPLHF
.,many,TRBV6-5,TRBJ2-3,TGTGCCAGCAGCTTAGCTGGACGGCCAGATACGCAGTATTTT,CASSLAGRPDTQYF
TRBD2,.,TRBV9,TRBJ2-5,TGTGCCAGCAGCGTAGCGGGGGGGCCCCGAGAGACCCAGTACTTC,CASSVAGGPRETQYF
TRBD2,few,TRBV20-1,TRBJ2-7,TGCAGTGCTAAGAGAGCGGGAGGGGCCTACGAGCAGTACTTC,CSAKRAGGAYEQYF
.,many,TRBV5-1,TRBJ2-7,TGCGCCAGCAGCTTAGACGGGGGCCAATCCTACGAGCAGTACTTC,CASSLDGGQSYEQYF
TRBD1,.,TRBV6-5,TRBJ2-7,TGTGCCAGCAGTTACTCCGGACAGGGGGCAGAGCAGTACTTC,CASSYSGQGAEQYF
.,many,TRBV7-6,TRBJ1-3,TGTGCCAGCAGCTTAACAGCCAACTCTGGAAACACCATATATTTT,CASSLTANSGNTIYF
TRBD1,few,TRBV4-3,TRBJ1-1,TGCGCCAGCAGCCAATCGACAGGGGCCACTGAAGCTTTCTTT,CASSQSTGATEAFF
.,.,TRBV15,TRBJ2-5,TGTGCCACCAGCAGAGATGGCGCTACTGAGAGGTATAGAGAGACCCAGTACTTC,CATSRDGATERYRETQYF
TRBD1,many,TRBV27,TRBJ2-1,TGTGCCAGCAGTTCTCGGACAGGGGGCACCAGTATTGTCTCCTACAATGAGCAGTTCTTC,CASSSRTGGTSIVSYNEQFF
TRBD2,many,TRBV20-1,TRBJ2-3,TGCAGTGCCGGTGGAGTGACTAGCGGGGGGACAGATACGCAGTATTTT,CSAGGVTSGGTDTQYF
.,few,TRBV28,TRBJ2-2,TGTGCCAGCAAGTCCGGGACAACCCTGGCGAACACCGGGGAGCTGTTTTTT,CASKSGTTLANTGELFF
TRBD2,.,TRBV6-5,TRBJ2-7,TGTGCCAGCAGCTCCTCCGGGACTAGCGGGGGGAATAAGCAGTACTTC,CASSSSGTSGGNKQYF